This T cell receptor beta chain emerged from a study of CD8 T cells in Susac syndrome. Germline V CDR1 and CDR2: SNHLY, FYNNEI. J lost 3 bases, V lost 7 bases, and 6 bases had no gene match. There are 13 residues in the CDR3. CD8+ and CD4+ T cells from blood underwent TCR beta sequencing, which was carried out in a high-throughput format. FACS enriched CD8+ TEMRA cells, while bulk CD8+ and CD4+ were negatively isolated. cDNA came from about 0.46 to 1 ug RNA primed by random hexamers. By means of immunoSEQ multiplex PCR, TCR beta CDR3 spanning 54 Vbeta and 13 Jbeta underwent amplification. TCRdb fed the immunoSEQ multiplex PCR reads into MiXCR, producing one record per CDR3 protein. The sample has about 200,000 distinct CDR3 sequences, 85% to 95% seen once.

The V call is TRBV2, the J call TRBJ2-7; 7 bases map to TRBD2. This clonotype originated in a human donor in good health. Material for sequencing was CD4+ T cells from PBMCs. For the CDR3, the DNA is TGTGCCAGCATGGCTAGCGGCCACTACGAGCAGTACGTC. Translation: CASMASGHYEQYV.